Included here is one T cell receptor (beta chain) sequence, with context. Its antigen is currently not known. Base qualities are not at hand, and no much larger clone is one base apart. The method behind the library was the immunoSEQ multiplex PCR assay. A mixture of 60 forward primers for TCR Vbeta segments and 13 reverse primers for TCR Jbeta segments was used in the multiplex PCR. A multiplex PCR assay on genomic DNA amplified the CDR3 region of rearranged TCR beta genes. On the Illumina HiSeq System, the amplified TCR beta libraries were sequenced as 87-base-pair reads. The source study handled its data this way. A later analysis tallied roughly 78 million unique TCR beta chains across the 666 repertoires, and approximately 11 million of those chains were shared by two or more donors. Raw reads were error-corrected and collapsed into unique sequences with a nearest-neighbor algorithm that merged closely related sequences to remove PCR and sequencing errors. V, D and J gene segments were assigned by aligning CDR3 sequences to IMGT reference sequences. For a sequence to be retained, a match of at least six nucleotides was required to both a V gene segment and a J gene segment. A rearrangement counted as productive if the CDR3 had no stop codons and remained in frame with V and J, and every other rearrangement counted as non-productive. Following IMGT convention, CDR3 was defined as the stretch from the second conserved V-encoded cysteine up to the conserved J-encoded phenylalanine. The earlier analysis of roughly 590 of the donors excluded sequences that lacked an unambiguous match to a single V gene segment. In an earlier analysis of 450 to 750 of the donors, a V segment was called functional when productive rearrangements were above 56.7%, and segregating when the standard deviation between donors exceeded 5%. A statistical classification framework was built for diagnosing cytomegalovirus status from the catalog of TCR beta chain sequences. A later analysis assigned V and J genes by comparing TCR nucleotide sequences with IMGT/GENE-DB human TR gene sequences. A later analysis assigned CDR3 sequences and most-parsimonious VDJ recombination scenarios with the TCRdist pipeline. A later analysis defined each TCR beta chain by its CDR3 amino acid sequence plus V-gene family, and excluded reads lacking a unique V-gene family. To address suspected cross-contamination and a sequencing artifact, a later analysis removed some 620 highly shared, low-generation-probability nucleotide sequences. A later analysis calculated a clonal expansion index for each public chain from normalized within-repertoire ranks of inferred template counts. In a later analysis, generation probabilities were computed with a VDJ recombination model fitted to out-of-frame rearrangements, and the resulting probabilities were checked against IGoR. Hypergeometric tests were used in a later analysis to score TCR-TCR, TCR-HLA and TCR-CMV co-occurrence, with a repertoire-size bias correction applied to the TCR pairs. A later analysis estimated false discovery rates by permuting HLA or CMV assignments 20 times. A later analysis grouped co-occurring TCRs with DBSCAN, adding TCRdist sequence similarity when clustering within HLA-allele-positive subsets. Repertoires with fewer than 30,000 or more than 120,000 public chains were left out of co-occurrence clustering, as were four to six repertoires with anomalous nucleotide sharing. TCRdb limited this immuneACCESS table to in-frame rearrangements with V and J called. A share of clones is missing; checked studies link under half to unresolved V genes, and the rest is unexplained. From that table come the V and J calls and clone size; the DNA was used to work out D and trimming. Within this sample are around 100,000 clones, with about 9.5% of them counted one time only. 5.5% to 7.5% of the sample rests with the top ten.

This specimen comes from a study of cytomegalovirus exposure and HLA in healthy donors (dated by TCRdb to about 2017). About the study as a whole: In an earlier analysis of approximately 500 of the donors, 276 Gb of sequence data and just under 120 million unique TCR beta sequences from some 170 million T cells were reported. Rather than using new phenotypic data, the later analysis identified candidate immune exposures from TCR beta sequences and from how often those sequences occurred across donors. A later analysis re-analyzed previously published TCR beta repertoires from 666 donors and added high-resolution HLA genotyping to study TCR occurrence patterns. The study used immunosequencing to profile the T cell repertoires of 670 or so subjects and linked those repertoires to cytomegalovirus serostatus. Donor age, sex, ethnicity and CMV serostatus were collected together with the repertoire data. On average, roughly 240,000 unique TCR beta nucleotide sequences were sequenced per donor among 398 genotyped donors of the cohort, with roughly a sixth of those sequences being non-productive. The number of donors typed differed by locus, with about 629-630 for A, B, C, DRB1 and DQB1, over 500 for DQA1, under 610 for DPA1, and around 450 for DPB1. All discovery cohort repertoires had been generated using a single sequencing platform. Besides the first cohort of approximately 710 subjects, a separate validation cohort made up of roughly 130 different subjects was used. An earlier analysis of a few hundred of the donors applied high-throughput TCR beta sequencing to assess whether each TCR beta V gene segment acted as functional or pseudogenic. The study aimed to test whether cataloging public T cell receptors could reveal signatures of past pathogen exposure. An early release covering some 640 HLA-typed donors comprised about 310 gigabases of sequencing data and 65 million to 100 million unique TCR sequences. Both class I and class II loci were covered by HLA typing, at four-digit resolution. High-throughput TCR immunosequencing, statistical association of individual TCRs with disease status, and machine learning were combined to predict cytomegalovirus infection status. In a later genetic analysis, genome-wide SNP genotypes for 398 of the 666 donors were used, and that subset was treated as a discovery cohort. A few DR-DQ haplotypes were handled as single units for association and clustering because linkage in the cohort was strong. The genetic ancestry cluster associated with self-reported Caucasian donors included about 84% of the approximately 430 genotyped donors.

V lost 0 bases and J lost 5 bases; the stretch between them is 16 bases long. Spanning cysteine to phenylalanine, the CDR3 consists of 16 amino acids. Only the CDR3 DNA stays, 48 bases, in frame from base 1. From the germline V gene, CDR1 is LGHNA and CDR2 is YNFKEQ. The cohort comprised several hundred healthy bone marrow donors. All cohort members were sampled while nominally healthy, although unrecorded immune exposures were likely present. The donor was CMV seropositive and was included in the group of around 300 seropositive cohort members. Each donor provided a peripheral blood sample, and peripheral blood mononuclear cells were used for TCR beta sequencing. Genomic DNA extraction from the blood cell samples was performed with the Qiagen DNeasy Blood Extraction Kit. Study-wide findings and limitations: V-gene and J-gene trimming of TCR beta chains was associated with a missense DCLRE1C variant in a later genetic analysis, and the association was replicated in an independent cohort. Cytomegalovirus status was reported to be diagnosed by the classifier with high specificity and sensitivity in both the original and validation cohorts. When HLA alleles, especially DR and DQ, strongly co-occurred, attributing TCR associations to individual alleles was difficult. HLA typing was unavailable for some donors at each locus, so association tests used only the typed subset. In an earlier analysis of roughly 560 of the donors, most TCR beta V segments were observed in productive rearrangements about 87% or about 30% of the time, broadly matching IMGT annotations. A further reported finding was that TCR beta sequences accurately predicted the HLA-A and HLA-B alleles for most subjects in the first cohort. In a later analysis, HLA-associated TCR beta chains were found to be more clonally expanded and to have lower generation probabilities than equally common non-associated chains. Compared with the roughly 700-donor mean, donors in an Asian-associated ancestry cluster had fewer N-insertions in productive TCRs, according to a later genetic analysis. A total of 150 to 200 TCR beta chains were listed by the study as associated with cytomegalovirus. The only immune exposure information available for the cohort was CMV serostatus. In a later analysis, TCR association rates were found to vary across HLA loci, with the most associated TCRs seen for DRB1 alleles and the fewest for HLA-C alleles. At a false discovery rate of 0.05, a later analysis linked under 20,000 TCR beta sequences to specific HLA alleles. The authors suggested that the approach could potentially be extended to other disease states and immunological phenotypes. In a later analysis, several top co-occurrence clusters were reported to appear linked to parvovirus B19, influenza, CMV and Epstein-Barr virus. Some IMGT-functional V segments, including TRBV6-2 and TRBV6-3, could not be distinguished by the 87-base-pair reads and were therefore excluded. Linkage disequilibrium might explain the correlated functional status among segregating V segments, but an unknown experimental factor could not be excluded. In vitro tests confirmed that a few of the cytomegalovirus-associated TCR beta chains recognize cytomegalovirus antigens. A cluster of highly shared sequence variants was judged likely to represent a technical artifact of the sequencing pipeline. According to a later analysis, most CMV-associated TCR beta chains appeared to be HLA-restricted, and the HLA associations seemed to be driven largely by CMV exposure. The earlier analysis of 587 of the donors excluded some 15 rarely observed V segments, including chromosome 9 orphons, because counts were too low. This cohort had only TCR beta chains sequenced, and the lack of alpha or paired-chain data limited which features could be detected. Presence/absence analyses assumed roughly uniform sequencing depth across donors, an assumption that may not hold. While some public TCRs were present in many individuals, most TCR sequences turned up only very rarely across donors.

This sequence uses TRBV4-2 and TRBJ1-2, with a weak D call of TRBD1 (5 bases match). Input material: PBMCs. The TCR comes from a man aged 40-55 years in good health and CMV-seropositive. CDR3 protein: CASSQDHRGGGYGYTF. The DNA reads as follows: TGTGCCAGCAGCCAAGATCATCGGGGGGGAGGGTATGGCTACACCTTC.